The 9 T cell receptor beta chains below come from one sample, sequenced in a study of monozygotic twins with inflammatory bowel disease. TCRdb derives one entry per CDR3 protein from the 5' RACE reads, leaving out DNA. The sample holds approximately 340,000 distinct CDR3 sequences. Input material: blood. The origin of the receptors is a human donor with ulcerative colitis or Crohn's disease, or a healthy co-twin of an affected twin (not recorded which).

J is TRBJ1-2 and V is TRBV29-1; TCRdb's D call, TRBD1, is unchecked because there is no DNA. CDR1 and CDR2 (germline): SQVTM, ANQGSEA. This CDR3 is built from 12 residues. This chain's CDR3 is CSGRQGNYGYTF.

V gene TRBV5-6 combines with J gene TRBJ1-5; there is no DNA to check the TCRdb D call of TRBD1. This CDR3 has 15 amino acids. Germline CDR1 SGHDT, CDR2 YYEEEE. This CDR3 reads CASSFQGGTDQPQHF.

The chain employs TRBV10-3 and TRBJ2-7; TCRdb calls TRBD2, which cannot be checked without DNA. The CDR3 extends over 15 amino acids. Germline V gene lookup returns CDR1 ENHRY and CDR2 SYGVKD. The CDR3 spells CAISEQRTRTYEQYF.

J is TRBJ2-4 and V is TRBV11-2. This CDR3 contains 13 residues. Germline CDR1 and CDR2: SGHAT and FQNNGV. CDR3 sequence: CATRNLAKNIQYF.

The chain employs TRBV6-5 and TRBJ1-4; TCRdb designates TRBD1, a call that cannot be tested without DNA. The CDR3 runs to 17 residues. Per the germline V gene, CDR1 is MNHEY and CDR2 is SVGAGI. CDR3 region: CASSYSRGARSKEKLFF.

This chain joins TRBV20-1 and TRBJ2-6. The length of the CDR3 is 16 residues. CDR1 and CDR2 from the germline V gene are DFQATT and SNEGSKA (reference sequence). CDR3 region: CSARDRLAAWANVLTF.

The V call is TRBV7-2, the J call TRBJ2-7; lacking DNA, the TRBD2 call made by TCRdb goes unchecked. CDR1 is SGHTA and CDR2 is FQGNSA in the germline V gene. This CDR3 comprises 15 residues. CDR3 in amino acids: CASSLMEGPTYEQYF.

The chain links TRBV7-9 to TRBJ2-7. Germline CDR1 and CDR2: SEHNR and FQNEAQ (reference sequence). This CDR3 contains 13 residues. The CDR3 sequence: CASSLTLGDEQYF.

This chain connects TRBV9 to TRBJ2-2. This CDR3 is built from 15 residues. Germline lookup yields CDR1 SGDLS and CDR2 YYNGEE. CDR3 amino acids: CASSVGTQNTGELFF.